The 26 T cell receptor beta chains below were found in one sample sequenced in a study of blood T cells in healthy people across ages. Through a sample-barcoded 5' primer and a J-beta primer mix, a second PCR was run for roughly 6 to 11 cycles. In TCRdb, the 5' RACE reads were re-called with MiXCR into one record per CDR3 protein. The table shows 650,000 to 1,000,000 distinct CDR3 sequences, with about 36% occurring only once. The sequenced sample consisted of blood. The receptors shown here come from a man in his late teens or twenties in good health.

The CDR3 DNA follows: TGTGCCGGGGGCATGGGCTTTCAGCCCCAGCATTTT. This codes for CAGGMGFQPQHF. The chain employs TRBV2 and TRBJ1-5; possible D gene TRBD1, 6 bases. Germline V gene data show CDR1 as SNHLY and CDR2 as FYNNEI. This CDR3 comprises 12 residues. The V end lost 11 bases, the J end lost 6 bases, and 14 bases lay between the germline ends. Combining the CDR3 with reference TRBV2 and TRBJ1-5 gives the whole variable domain EPEVTQTPSHQVTQMGQEVILRCVPISNHLYFYWYRQILGQKVEFLVSFYNNEISEKSEIFDDQFSVERPDGSNFTLKIRSTKLEDSAMYFCAGGMGFQPQHFGDGTRLSIL.

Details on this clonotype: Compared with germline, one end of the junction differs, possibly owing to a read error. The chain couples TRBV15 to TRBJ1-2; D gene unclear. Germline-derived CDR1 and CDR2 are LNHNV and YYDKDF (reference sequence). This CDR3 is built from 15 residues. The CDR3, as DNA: TGTACCACCAGCAGAGAGAGAGGACTAGGGTATGGCTACACCTTC. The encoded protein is CTTSRERGLGYGYTF.

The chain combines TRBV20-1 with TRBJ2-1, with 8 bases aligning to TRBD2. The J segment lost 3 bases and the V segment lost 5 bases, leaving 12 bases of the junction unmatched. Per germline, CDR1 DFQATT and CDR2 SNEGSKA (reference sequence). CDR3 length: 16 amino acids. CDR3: CSADPPSGFHYNEQFF. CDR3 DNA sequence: TGCAGTGCTGACCCCCCTAGCGGGTTTCACTACAATGAGCAGTTCTTC.

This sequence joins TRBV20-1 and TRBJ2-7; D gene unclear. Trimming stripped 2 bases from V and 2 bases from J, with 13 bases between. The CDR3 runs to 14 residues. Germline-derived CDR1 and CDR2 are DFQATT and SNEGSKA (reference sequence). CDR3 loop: CSARRNLGTYEQYF. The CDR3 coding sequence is TGCAGTGCTAGACGAAACCTGGGAACCTACGAGCAGTACTTC.

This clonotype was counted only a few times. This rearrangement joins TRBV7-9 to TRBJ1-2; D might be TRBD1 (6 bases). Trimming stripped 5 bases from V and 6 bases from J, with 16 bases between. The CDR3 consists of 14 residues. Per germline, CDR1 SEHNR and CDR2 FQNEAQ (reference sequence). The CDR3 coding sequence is TGTGCCAGCAGCCCAAGGGGGGCGCTTAATGGCTACACCTTC. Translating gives CASSPRGALNGYTF.

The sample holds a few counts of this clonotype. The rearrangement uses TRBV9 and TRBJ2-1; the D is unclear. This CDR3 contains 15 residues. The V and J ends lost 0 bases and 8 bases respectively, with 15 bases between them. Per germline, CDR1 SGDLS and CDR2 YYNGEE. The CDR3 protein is CASSVGNNLRDEQFF. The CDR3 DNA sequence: TGTGCCAGCAGCGTAGGGAATAACCTTAGGGATGAGCAGTTCTTC.

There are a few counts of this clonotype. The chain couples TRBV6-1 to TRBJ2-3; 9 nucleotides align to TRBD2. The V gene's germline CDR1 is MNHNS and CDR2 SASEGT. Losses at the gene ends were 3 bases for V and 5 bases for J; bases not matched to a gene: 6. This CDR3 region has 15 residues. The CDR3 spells CASSDPGLAEDTQYF. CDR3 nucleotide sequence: TGTGCCAGCAGTGACCCGGGACTAGCCGAAGATACGCAGTATTTT.

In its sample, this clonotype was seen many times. CDR3 region: CASSEGPYNEQFF. DNA for the CDR3: TGCGCCAGCAGCGAGGGCCCCTACAATGAGCAGTTCTTC. The chain carries TRBV5-1 and TRBJ2-1, with D possibly TRBD2 on 5 matching bases. V shed 4 bases and J shed 2 bases, with 7 bases lying between them. Germline V gene lookup returns CDR1 SGHRS and CDR2 YFSETQ. The CDR3 loop spans 13 amino acids.

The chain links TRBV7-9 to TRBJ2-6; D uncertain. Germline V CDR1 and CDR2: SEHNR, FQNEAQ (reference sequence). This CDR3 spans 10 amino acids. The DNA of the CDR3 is TGTGCTCAAGGGGCCAACGTCCTGACTTTC. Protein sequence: CAQGANVLTF.

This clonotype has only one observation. This CDR3 is CASSGGGGIDEQFF. DNA for the CDR3: TGTGCCAGCAGTGGGGGTGGGGGTATCGATGAGCAGTTCTTC. The V and J genes are TRBV28 and TRBJ2-1, with D tentatively TRBD1 or TRBD2 (5 bases each). The CDR3 runs 14 residues. Germline values: CDR1 MDHEN, CDR2 SYDVKM. With 5 bases removed from V and 8 bases from J, the gap between germline ends came to 16 bases.

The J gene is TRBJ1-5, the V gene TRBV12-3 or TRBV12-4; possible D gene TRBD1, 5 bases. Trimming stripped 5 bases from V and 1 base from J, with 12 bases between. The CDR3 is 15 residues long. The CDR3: CASSLGLGSNQPQHF. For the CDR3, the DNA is TGTGCCAGCAGTCTGGGGCTCGGCAGCAATCAGCCCCAGCATTTT.

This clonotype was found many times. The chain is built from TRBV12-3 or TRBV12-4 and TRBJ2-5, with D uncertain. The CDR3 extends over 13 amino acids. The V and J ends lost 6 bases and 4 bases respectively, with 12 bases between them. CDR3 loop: CASSQRRVETQYF. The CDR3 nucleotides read TGTGCCAGCAGCCAACGGAGAGTAGAGACCCAGTACTTC.

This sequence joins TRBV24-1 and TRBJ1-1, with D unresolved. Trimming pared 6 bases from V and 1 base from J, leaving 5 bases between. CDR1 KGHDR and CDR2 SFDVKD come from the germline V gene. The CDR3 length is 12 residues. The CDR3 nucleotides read TGTGCCACCAGTTCAACGAACACTGAAGCTTTCTTT. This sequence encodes CATSSTNTEAFF.

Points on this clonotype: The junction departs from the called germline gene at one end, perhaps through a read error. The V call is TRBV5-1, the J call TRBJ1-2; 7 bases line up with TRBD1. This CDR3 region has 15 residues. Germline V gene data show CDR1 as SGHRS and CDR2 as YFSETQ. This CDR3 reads CASSLNLDRADGNTF. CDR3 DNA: TGCGCCAGCAGCTTGAACCTCGACAGGGCGGATGGCAACACCTTC.

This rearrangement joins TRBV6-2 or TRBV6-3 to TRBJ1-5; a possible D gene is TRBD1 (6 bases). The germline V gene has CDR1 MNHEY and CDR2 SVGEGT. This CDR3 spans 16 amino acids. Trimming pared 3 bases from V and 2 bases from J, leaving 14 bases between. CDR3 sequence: CASSYPRGRGNQPQHF. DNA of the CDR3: TGTGCCAGCAGTTATCCCAGGGGCAGGGGCAATCAGCCCCAGCATTTT.

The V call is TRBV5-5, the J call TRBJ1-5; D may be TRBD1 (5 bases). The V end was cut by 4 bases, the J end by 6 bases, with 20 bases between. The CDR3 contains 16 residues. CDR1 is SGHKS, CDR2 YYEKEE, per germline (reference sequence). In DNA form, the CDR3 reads TGTGCCAGCAGCCCCCTCGGGACGGATGATAGTCAGCCCCAGCATTTT. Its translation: CASSPLGTDDSQPQHF.

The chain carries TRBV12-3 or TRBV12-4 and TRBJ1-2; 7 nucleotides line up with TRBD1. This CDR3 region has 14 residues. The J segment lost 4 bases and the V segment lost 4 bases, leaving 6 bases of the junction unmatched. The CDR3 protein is CASSSGTEIYGYTF. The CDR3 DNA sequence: TGTGCCAGCAGTTCCGGGACAGAGATCTATGGCTACACCTTC.

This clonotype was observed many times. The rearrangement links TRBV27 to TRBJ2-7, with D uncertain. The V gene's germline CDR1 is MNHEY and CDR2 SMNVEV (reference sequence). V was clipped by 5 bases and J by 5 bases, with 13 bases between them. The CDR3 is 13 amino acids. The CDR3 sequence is CASSLRTEHEQYF. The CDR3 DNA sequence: TGTGCCAGCAGTCTCCGGACCGAGCACGAGCAGTACTTC.

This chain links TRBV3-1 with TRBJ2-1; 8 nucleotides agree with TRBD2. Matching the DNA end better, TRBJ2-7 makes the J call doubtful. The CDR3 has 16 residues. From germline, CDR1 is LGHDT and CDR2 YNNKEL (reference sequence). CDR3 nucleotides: TGTGCCAGCAGCCAAGAAGGAACTAGCGGATACAATGAGCAGTACTTC. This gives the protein CASSQEGTSGYNEQYF.

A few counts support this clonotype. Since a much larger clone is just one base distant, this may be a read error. This chain's CDR3 is CASSATGESTDTQYF. In nucleotides, the CDR3 is TGTGCCAGCAGTGCGACAGGTGAGAGCACAGATACGCAGTATTTT. The chain recombines TRBV2 with TRBJ2-3; the D gene is possibly TRBD1 (6 bases). Germline loops: CDR1 SNHLY, CDR2 FYNNEI. The CDR3 covers 15 residues. Trimming stripped 4 bases from V and 0 bases from J, with 11 bases between.

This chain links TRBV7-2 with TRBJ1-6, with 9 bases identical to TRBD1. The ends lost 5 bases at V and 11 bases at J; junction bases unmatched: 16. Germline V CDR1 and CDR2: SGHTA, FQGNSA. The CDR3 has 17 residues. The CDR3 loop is CASSPRTGGVENPPLHF. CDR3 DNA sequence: TGTGCCAGCAGCCCAAGAACAGGGGGCGTGGAGAATCCACCCCTCCACTTT.

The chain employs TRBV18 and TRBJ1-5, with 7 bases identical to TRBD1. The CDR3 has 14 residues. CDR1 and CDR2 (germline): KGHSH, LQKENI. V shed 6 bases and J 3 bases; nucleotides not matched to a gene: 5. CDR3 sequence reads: CASSAQGINQPQHF. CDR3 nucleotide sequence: TGTGCCAGCTCCGCACAGGGGATCAATCAGCCCCAGCATTTT.

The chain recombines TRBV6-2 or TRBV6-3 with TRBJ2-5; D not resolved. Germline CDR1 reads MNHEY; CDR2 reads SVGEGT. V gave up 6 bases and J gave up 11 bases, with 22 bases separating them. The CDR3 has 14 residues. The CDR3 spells CASSRSSTYNEQYF. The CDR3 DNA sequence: TGTGCCAGCAGCAGGAGCTCCACTTACAATGAGCAGTACTTC.

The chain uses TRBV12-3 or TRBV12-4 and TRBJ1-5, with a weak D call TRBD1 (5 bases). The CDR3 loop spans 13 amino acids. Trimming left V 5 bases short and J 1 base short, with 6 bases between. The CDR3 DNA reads TGTGCCAGCAGTAAGGGGAGCAATCAGCCCCAGCATTTT. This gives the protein CASSKGSNQPQHF.

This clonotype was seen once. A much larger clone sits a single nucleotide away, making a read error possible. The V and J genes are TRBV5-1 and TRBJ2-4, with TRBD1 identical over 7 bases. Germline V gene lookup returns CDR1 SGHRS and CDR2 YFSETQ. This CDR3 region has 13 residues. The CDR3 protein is CVSSSQLQGKQYF. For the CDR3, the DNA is TGCGTCAGCAGCTCTCAATTACAGGGGAAGCAGTACTTC.

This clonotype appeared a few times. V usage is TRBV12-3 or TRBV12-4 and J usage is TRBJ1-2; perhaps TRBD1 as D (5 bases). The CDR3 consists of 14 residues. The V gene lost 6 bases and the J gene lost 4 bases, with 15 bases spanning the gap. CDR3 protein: CASSSGHPIYGYTF. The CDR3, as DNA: TGTGCCAGCAGCTCCGGACACCCCATCTATGGCTACACCTTC.